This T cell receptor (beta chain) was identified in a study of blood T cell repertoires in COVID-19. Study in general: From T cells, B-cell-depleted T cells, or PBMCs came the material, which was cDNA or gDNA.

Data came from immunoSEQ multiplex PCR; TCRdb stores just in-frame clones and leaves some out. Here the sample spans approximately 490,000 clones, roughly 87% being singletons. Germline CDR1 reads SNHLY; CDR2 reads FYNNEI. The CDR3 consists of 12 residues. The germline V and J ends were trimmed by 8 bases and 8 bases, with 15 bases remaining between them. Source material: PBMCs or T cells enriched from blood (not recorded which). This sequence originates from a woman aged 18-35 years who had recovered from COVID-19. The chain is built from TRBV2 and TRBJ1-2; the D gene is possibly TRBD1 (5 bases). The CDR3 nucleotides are TGTGCCAGCCGTCAGGGTGGTCGGGGCTACACCTTC. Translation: CASRQGGRGYTF.